The 3 T cell receptor beta chains in this list originate from one sample, sequenced in a study of T cell repertoires in cytomegalovirus infection. TCRdb redid the calling of the reads with MiXCR, one entry per CDR3 protein. Seen here are 250,000 to 300,000 distinct CDR3 sequences, over 15% observed once, and the top ten hold approximately 51%. The sample comprised CD8+ T cells from PBMCs. Receptors were obtained from a human donor in good health (CMV status not recorded). Some clones in this sample may be carry-over from other donors' samples.

The V call is TRBV5-1, the J call TRBJ1-1, with 9 bases that match TRBD1. V lost 5 bases, J lost 4 bases, and 9 bases stayed unmatched. Germline CDR1 SGHRS, CDR2 YFSETQ. The length of the CDR3 is 15 residues. Here the CDR3 reads CASSQGTGIGTEAFF. For the CDR3, the DNA is TGCGCCAGCAGTCAAGGGACAGGGATCGGCACTGAAGCTTTCTTT.

Concerning this clonotype: At one end, the junction sequence differs from germline, possibly due to a read error. The chain carries TRBV11-2 and TRBJ2-7; D may correspond to TRBD1 or TRBD2 (5 bases each). This CDR3 is 12 amino acids long. Germline V CDR1 and CDR2: SGHAT, FQNNGV. The CDR3 DNA reads TGTGCCAGCAGCTTAGGGGACCGGACTTTAGACTTC. This translates into CASSLGDRTLDF.

Only a few counts were recorded for this clonotype. The chain's CDR3 is CASSYHLTPGRGTEAFF. The CDR3 DNA is TGTGCCAGCAGTTACCACCTCACCCCGGGACGGGGGACTGAAGCTTTCTTT. The chain links TRBV6-5 to TRBJ1-1; D possibly corresponds to TRBD1 (5 bases). The CDR3 totals 17 residues. Germline CDR1 reads MNHEY; CDR2 reads SVGAGI. Between the trimmed V and J ends, which lost 2 bases and 5 bases, there was a span of 21 bases.